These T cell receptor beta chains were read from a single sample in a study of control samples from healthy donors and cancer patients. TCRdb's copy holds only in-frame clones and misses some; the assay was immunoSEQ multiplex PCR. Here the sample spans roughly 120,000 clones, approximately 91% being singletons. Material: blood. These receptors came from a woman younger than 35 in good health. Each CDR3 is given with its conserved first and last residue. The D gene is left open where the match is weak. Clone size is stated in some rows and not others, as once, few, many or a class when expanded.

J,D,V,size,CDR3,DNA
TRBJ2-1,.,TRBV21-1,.,CASPGLAGLYNEQFF,TGTGCCAGTCCGGGACTAGCGGGGTTATACAATGAGCAGTTCTTC
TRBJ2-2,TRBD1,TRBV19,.,CASSVLDRDTGELFF,TGTGCCAGTAGTGTTTTGGACAGGGACACCGGGGAGCTGTTTTTT
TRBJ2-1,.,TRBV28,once,CASSFVGYNEQFF,TGTGCCAGCAGTTTTGTCGGATACAATGAGCAGTTCTTC
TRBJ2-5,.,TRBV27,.,CASGRKQETQYF,TGTGCCAGCGGGAGAAAACAAGAGACCCAGTACTTC
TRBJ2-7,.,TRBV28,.,CASSPGQLGPYEQYF,TGTGCCAGCAGCCCAGGACAGTTGGGCCCCTACGAGCAGTACTTC
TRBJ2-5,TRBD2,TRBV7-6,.,CASSPSPGGQETQYF,TGTGCCAGCAGCCCTTCCCCGGGGGGCCAAGAGACCCAGTACTTC
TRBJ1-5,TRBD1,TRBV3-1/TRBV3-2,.,CASSTETGGDQPQHF,TGTGCCAGCAGCACCGAGACAGGGGGTGATCAGCCCCAGCATTTT
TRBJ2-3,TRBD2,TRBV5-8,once,CASSFIVPSGARGTDTQYF,TGTGCCAGCAGCTTCATCGTGCCTAGCGGGGCGAGGGGTACAGATACGCAGTATTTT
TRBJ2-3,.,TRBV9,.,CASSETRVHIADTQYF,TGTGCCAGCAGCGAGACCAGGGTGCATATTGCAGATACGCAGTATTTT
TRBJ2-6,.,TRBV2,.,CASSPPATSGANVLTF,TGTGCCAGCAGTCCCCCCGCGACCTCTGGGGCCAACGTCCTGACTTTC
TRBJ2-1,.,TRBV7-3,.,CASSLPGGSSYNEQFF,TGTGCCAGCAGCTTACCTGGGGGGAGCTCCTACAATGAGCAGTTCTTC
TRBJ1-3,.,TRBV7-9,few,CASRRGSSANTIYF,TGTGCCAGCAGACGGGGATCTTCTGCGAACACCATATATTTT
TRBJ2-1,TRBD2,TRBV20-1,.,CSAGAGLAGTYNEQFF,TGCAGTGCTGGTGCGGGACTAGCGGGAACCTACAATGAGCAGTTCTTC
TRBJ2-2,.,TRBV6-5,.,CASIYTGTNGELFF,TGTGCCAGCATTTATACAGGGACGAACGGGGAGCTGTTTTTT
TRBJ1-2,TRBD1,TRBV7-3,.,CASSTGQGLDGYTF,TGTGCCAGCAGCACAGGACAGGGATTAGATGGCTACACCTTC
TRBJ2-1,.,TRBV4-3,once,CASSQGTFHSEQFF,TGCGCCAGCAGCCAGGGGACCTTTCACAGTGAGCAGTTCTTC
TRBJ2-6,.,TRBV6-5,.,CASSYSGSSGANVLTF,TGTGCCAGCAGTTACTCGGGCTCCTCTGGGGCCAACGTCCTGACTTTC
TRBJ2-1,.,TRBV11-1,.,CASAVGLEYEQFF,TGTGCCAGCGCGGTAGGGCTGGAGTATGAGCAGTTCTTC
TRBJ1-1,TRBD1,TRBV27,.,CASSLGPDRRGTEAFF,TGTGCCAGCAGCCTAGGGCCGGACAGGAGGGGCACTGAAGCTTTCTTT
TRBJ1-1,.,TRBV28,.,CASTRGLEAFF,TGTGCCAGCACAAGGGGCTTGGAAGCTTTCTTT
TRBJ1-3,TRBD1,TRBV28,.,CASRTGDLSGNTIYF,TGTGCCAGCAGGACAGGGGACCTCTCTGGAAACACCATATATTTT
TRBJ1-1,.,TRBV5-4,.,CASRNRGIPEAFF,TGTGCCAGCAGAAACCGGGGAATCCCTGAAGCTTTCTTT
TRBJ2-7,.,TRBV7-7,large,CASRPTGQGRNEQYF,TGTGCTAGCAGGCCGACCGGGCAGGGGAGGAACGAGCAGTACTTC
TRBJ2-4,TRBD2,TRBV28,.,CASSPQTGGPSIQYF,TGTGCCAGCAGTCCCCAGACGGGAGGGCCGTCCATTCAGTACTTC
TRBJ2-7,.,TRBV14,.,CASSQGRPSYEQYF,TGTGCCAGCAGCCAGGGGAGACCCTCCTACGAGCAGTACTTC
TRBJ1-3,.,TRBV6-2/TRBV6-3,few,CASSYSPISGNTIYF,TGTGCCAGCAGTTACTCGCCCATCTCTGGAAACACCATATATTTT
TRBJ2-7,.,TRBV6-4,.,CASSDSIGRKYEQYF,TGTGCCAGCAGTGACTCGATCGGAAGGAAATACGAGCAGTACTTC
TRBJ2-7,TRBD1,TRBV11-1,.,CASSLEAGQGFYEQYF,TGTGCCAGCAGCTTAGAGGCGGGACAGGGTTTCTACGAGCAGTACTTC
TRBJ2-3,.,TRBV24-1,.,CATSGSLELSDTQYF,TGTGCCACCAGTGGCTCTTTGGAGCTTAGCGATACGCAGTATTTT